This TCR beta chain was captured in a study of T-cell memory formation after mild COVID-19. From 5'RACE with constant-segment primers came TCR alpha and TCR beta cDNA libraries that carried sample barcodes and UMIs. TCRdb passed the 5' RACE reads through MiXCR, listing each CDR3 protein once. The data hold some 490,000 distinct CDR3 sequences, with about 20% observed a single time. The CDR3 runs 19 residues. The J segment lost 0 bases and the V segment lost 5 bases, leaving 12 bases of the junction unmatched. Germline V gives CDR1 SGHTA, CDR2 FQGNSA. This clonotype was obtained from an adult woman who had mild COVID-19 (a few samples of this study predate the infection). Cell type and time point are not known. The specimen was PBMCs or a T cell subset sorted from them (not recorded which). V is TRBV7-2 and J is TRBJ2-6; 8 nucleotides match TRBD2. This chain's CDR3 is CASSPRGRPLFSGANVLTF. Written as DNA, the CDR3 is TGTGCCAGCAGCCCTCGCGGGAGGCCCCTCTTCTCTGGGGCCAACGTCCTGACTTTC.